Following are 15 T cell receptor beta chains from one sample sequenced in a study of T cells in women clearing cervical HPV infection. TCRdb's copy holds only in-frame clones and misses some; the assay was immunoSEQ multiplex PCR. The sample table sets out about 46,000 clones. The specimen was blood buffy coat. The receptors derive from a woman between 18 and 70 years old with a cervical HPV16 infection that either progressed to CIN3+ or cleared (not recorded which).

Worth noting for this clone: The CDR3 extends 3 residues past the end of the read, so its final part is completed from the germline J gene. The chain has TRBV7-9 and TRBJ1-1, with 9 bases lining up with TRBD1. Germline V lookup: CDR1 SEHNR, CDR2 FQNEAQ (reference sequence). The J segment lost 4 bases and the V segment lost 6 bases, leaving 6 bases of the junction unmatched. The CDR3 runs 14 residues. The covered CDR3 bases are TGTGCCAGCAGTTCCCGGGACAGGGTCACTGAA. This translates into CASSSRDRVTE. The full CDR3 reads CASSSRDRVTEAFF.

Remarks on this clone: The sequence runs out 3 residues before the end of the CDR3; the remainder is reconstructed from the germline J gene. The V and J genes are TRBV6-2 or TRBV6-3 and TRBJ2-7; the match to TRBD2 covers 10 bases. The germline CDR1 and CDR2 sequences are MNHEY and SVGEGT. The V segment lost 8 bases and the J segment 6 bases; nucleotides outside the gene matches: 7. The CDR3 consists of 13 residues. The sequenced CDR3 bases are TGTGCCAGCCGGATTCTAGCGGGGGCCGAG. It codes for CASRILAGAE. The whole CDR3 region reads CASRILAGAEQYF.

Concerning this clone: With the read ending 3 residues before the CDR3 end, the germline J gene is used to fill in that end. The gene calls are TRBV5-1 and TRBJ2-2, with D tentatively TRBD2 (6 bases). CDR1 and CDR2 from the germline V gene are SGHRS and YFSETQ. The CDR3 length is 13 residues. The V and J ends lost 3 bases and 3 bases respectively, with 6 bases between them. CDR3 bases read: TGCGCCAGCAGCTCGGGGGACACCGGGGAG. It specifies CASSSGDTGE. The entire CDR3 protein reads CASSSGDTGELFF.

On this clone itself: The CDR3 end lies 3 residues beyond the end of the read and is filled in from the germline J gene. The same CDR3 arises from other DNA sequences in this sample as well. The chain has TRBV2 and TRBJ2-7, with D possibly being TRBD1 (6 bases). There are 15 residues in the CDR3. Trimming removed 5 bases at V and 6 bases at J, with 20 bases between. The germline V gene has CDR1 SNHLY and CDR2 FYNNEI. The CDR3 here is CASSWDTAATAEQYF. The sequenced part of the CDR3 DNA is TGTGCCAGCAGTTGGGACACGGCAGCTACGGCCGAG.

Remarks on this clone: The CDR3 end falls 3 residues outside the read, so it is completed with the germline J gene. The chain is built from TRBV7-3 and TRBJ2-1; tentative D call: TRBD2 (6 bases). Trimming took off 4 bases at V and 6 bases at J, with 10 bases between the two ends. Germline V gene data show CDR1 as SGHTA and CDR2 as FQGTGA. The CDR3 contains 13 residues. The CDR3 DNA, read in part, is TGTGCCAGCAGCTCCGACGGGGGCAATGAG. This translates into CASSSDGGNE. In full, the CDR3 reads CASSSDGGNEQFF.

As regards this clone: The read stops 3 residues short of the end of the CDR3; the missing end is completed from the germline J gene. The V gene is TRBV20-1, the J gene TRBJ2-5, with 15 bases identical to TRBD2. This CDR3 has 17 residues. CDR1 and CDR2 from the germline V gene are DFQATT and SNEGSKA (reference sequence). V trimming: 3 bases; J trimming: 4 bases; junction bases outside the gene matches: 9. Partial CDR3 DNA: TGCAGTGCTAGTGCGGGAGAGGGACTAGCGGGGGGAGAGACC. Its translation is CSASAGEGLAGGET. The whole CDR3 is CSASAGEGLAGGETQYF.

For this clone: The sequenced fragment ends 3 residues before the CDR3 boundary, so the rest is inferred from the germline J gene. The chain uses TRBV19 and TRBJ2-3, with 7 bases fitting TRBD2. The CDR3 consists of 17 residues. Trimming removed 3 bases from V and 2 bases from J; junction bases left unmatched: 11. Germline CDR1 reads LNHDA; CDR2 reads SQIVND (reference sequence). This CDR3 is CASSIAVLAASTDTQYF. CDR3 DNA, as far as it was read: TGTGCCAGTAGTATCGCCGTGCTAGCGGCGTCCACAGATACG.

As for this clone: The CDR3 is cut off 3 residues early in the read; its end comes from the germline J gene. V and J are TRBV30 and TRBJ2-1; D is unresolved. The CDR3 sequence is 11 residues long. In germline, CDR1 is GTSNPN, CDR2 SVGIG (reference sequence). The V gene lost 7 bases and the J gene lost 3 bases, with 7 bases spanning the gap. CDR3 residues: CAFNSYNEQFF. The CDR3 DNA, read in part, is TGTGCCTTCAACAGCTACAATGAG.

Comments on this clone: The read falls 3 residues short of the CDR3 end, and the missing part is taken from the germline J gene. V usage is TRBV19 and J usage is TRBJ2-4, with TRBD1 identical over 9 bases. Germline values: CDR1 LNHDA, CDR2 SQIVND (reference sequence). V lost 0 bases, J lost 8 bases, and 8 bases stayed unmatched. The CDR3 runs to 16 residues. Partial CDR3 DNA: TGTGCCAGTAGTATAGATATTCGGACAGGGGAAGACATT. It yields the protein CASSIDIRTGEDI. The whole CDR3 sequence is CASSIDIRTGEDIQYF. Full variable domain (remainder filled in from reference TRBV19 and TRBJ2-4): DGGITQSPKYLFRKEGQNVTLSCEQNLNHDAMYWYRQDPGQGLRLIYYSQIVNDFQKGDIAEGYSVSREKKESFPLTVTSAQKNPTAFYLCASSIDIRTGEDIQYFGAGTRLSVL.

A word on this clone: Coverage ceases 3 residues before the CDR3 finishes, and the germline J gene fills in the end. The chain is built from TRBV30 and TRBJ1-2, with 7 bases identical to TRBD1. The CDR3 sequence is 14 residues long. Trimming cost V 6 bases and J 3 bases; bases outside gene matches: 10. Germline V CDR1 and CDR2: GTSNPN, SVGIG (reference sequence). CDR3 sequence reads: CACHNRGFDYGYTF. The CDR3 DNA, read in part, is TGTGCCTGTCATAACAGGGGTTTTGACTATGGC.

For this clone: The observed sequence ends 3 residues before the CDR3 terminus, with the missing tail filled in from the germline J gene. This chain joins TRBV7-3 and TRBJ2-6; 7 bases agree with TRBD2. The CDR3 runs 17 residues. After removal of 5 bases from V and 1 base from J, the junction contained 8 bases not matched to a gene. Germline values: CDR1 SGHTA, CDR2 FQGTGA. The sequenced part of the CDR3 DNA is TGTGCCAGCAGCGATAGACTAGCTTCATCTGGGGCCAACGTC. Residues: CASSDRLASSGANV. The full CDR3 reads CASSDRLASSGANVLTF.

On this clone: The read is 3 residues too short to cover the CDR3 end, so that end is filled in from the germline J gene. V usage is TRBV20-1 and J usage is TRBJ2-7; 10 positions agree with TRBD2. With V trimmed by 3 bases and J by 5 bases, 10 bases remained unmatched. The CDR3 length is 15 residues. CDR1 and CDR2 (germline): DFQATT, SNEGSKA (reference sequence). Partial CDR3 DNA: TGCAGTGCTAGGACTAGCGGGCTGACTGGTCACGAG. Residues: CSARTSGLTGHE. Given in full, the CDR3 is CSARTSGLTGHEQYF.

For this clone: The DNA ends 3 residues before the CDR3 does, and the rest of the CDR3 is filled in from the germline J gene. The V gene is TRBV6-1, the J gene TRBJ1-2; no clear D. Germline lookup yields CDR1 MNHNS and CDR2 SASEGT. The CDR3 contains 14 residues. Between the trimmed V and J ends, which lost 1 base and 6 bases, there was a span of 12 bases. The CDR3 DNA, read in part, is TGTGCCAGCAGTGAAGGCGGCGGATGGGATGGC. Its translation is CASSEGGGWDG. The complete CDR3 protein is CASSEGGGWDGYTF.

In the case of this clone: Sequencing ends 3 residues short of the CDR3 end; the germline J gene provides the rest. The chain is built from TRBV10-3 and TRBJ2-6, with a possible D match to TRBD1 (5 bases). V lost 3 bases and J lost 0, with 15 bases in between. The CDR3 is 18 amino acids. Germline V gives CDR1 ENHRY, CDR2 SYGVKD. The CDR3 sequence is CAISEELGLLSGANVLTF. The sequenced CDR3 bases are TGTGCCATCAGTGAAGAGTTGGGGCTGCTCTCTGGGGCCAACGTC.

On this clone: The CDR3 is cut off 3 residues early in the read; its end comes from the germline J gene. The chain employs TRBV5-1 and TRBJ1-2; possible D gene TRBD1, 5 bases. The CDR3 spans 15 residues. CDR1 is SGHRS, CDR2 YFSETQ, per germline. CDR3 region: CASSPLGAGLDGYTF. The CDR3 DNA, read in part, is TGCGCCAGCAGCCCCCTCGGGGCGGGGCTTGACGGC. The full variable domain, rest sourced from reference TRBV5-1 and TRBJ1-2, is KAGVTQTPRYLIKTRGQQVTLSCSPISGHRSVSWYQQTPGQGLQFLFEYFSETQRNKGNFPGRFSGRQFSNSRSEMNVSTLELGDSALYLCASSPLGAGLDGYTFGSGTRLTVV.